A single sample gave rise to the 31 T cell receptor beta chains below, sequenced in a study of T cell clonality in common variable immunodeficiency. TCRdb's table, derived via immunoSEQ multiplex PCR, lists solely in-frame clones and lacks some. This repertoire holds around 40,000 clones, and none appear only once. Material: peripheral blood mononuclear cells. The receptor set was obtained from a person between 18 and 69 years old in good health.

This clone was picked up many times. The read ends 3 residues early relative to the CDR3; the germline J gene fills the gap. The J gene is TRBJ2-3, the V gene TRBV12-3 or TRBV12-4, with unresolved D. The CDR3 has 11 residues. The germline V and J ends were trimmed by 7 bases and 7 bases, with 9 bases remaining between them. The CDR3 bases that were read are TGTGCCAGCACCCAGGATAATACG. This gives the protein CASTQDNT. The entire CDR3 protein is CASTQDNTQYF.

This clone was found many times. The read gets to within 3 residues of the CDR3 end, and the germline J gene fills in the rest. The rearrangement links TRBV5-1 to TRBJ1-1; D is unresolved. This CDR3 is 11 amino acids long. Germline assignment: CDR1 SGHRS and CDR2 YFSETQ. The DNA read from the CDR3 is TGCGCCAGCAGGTTAACAGAAGAA. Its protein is CASRLTEE. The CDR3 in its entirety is CASRLTEEAFF.

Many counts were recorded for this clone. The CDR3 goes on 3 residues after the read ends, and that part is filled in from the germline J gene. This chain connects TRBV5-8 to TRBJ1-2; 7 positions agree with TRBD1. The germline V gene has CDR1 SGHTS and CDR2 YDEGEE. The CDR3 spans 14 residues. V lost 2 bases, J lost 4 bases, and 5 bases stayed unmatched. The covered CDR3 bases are TGTGCCAGCAGCTTAACAGGGGTATTCTATGGC. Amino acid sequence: CASSLTGVFYG. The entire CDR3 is CASSLTGVFYGYTF. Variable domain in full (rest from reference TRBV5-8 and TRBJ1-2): EAGVTQSPTHLIKTRGQQATLRCSPISGHTSVYWYQQALGLGLQFLLWYDEGEERNRGNFPPRFSGRQFPNYSSELNVNALELEDSALYLCASSLTGVFYGYTFGSGTRLTVV.

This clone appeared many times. Partial CDR3 DNA: TGCGCCAGCAGCTCGCGGACTAGCGGGGGGGATACG. This encodes CASSSRTSGGDT. The entire CDR3 reads CASSSRTSGGDTQYF. The chain carries TRBV5-1 and TRBJ2-3, with 14 bases identical to TRBD2. The read ends 3 residues early relative to the CDR3; the germline J gene fills the gap. CDR3 length equals 15 residues. V was clipped by 3 bases and J by 6 bases; unmatched bases: 3. Germline CDR1 reads SGHRS; CDR2 reads YFSETQ.

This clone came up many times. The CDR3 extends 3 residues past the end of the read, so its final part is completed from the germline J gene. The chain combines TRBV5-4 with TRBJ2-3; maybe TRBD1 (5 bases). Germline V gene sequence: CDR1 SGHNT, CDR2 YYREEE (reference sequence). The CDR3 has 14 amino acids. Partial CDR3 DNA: TGTGCCAGCAGCTTGGAACCAAGGGGCCAGCCG. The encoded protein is CASSLEPRGQP. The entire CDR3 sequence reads CASSLEPRGQPQYF.

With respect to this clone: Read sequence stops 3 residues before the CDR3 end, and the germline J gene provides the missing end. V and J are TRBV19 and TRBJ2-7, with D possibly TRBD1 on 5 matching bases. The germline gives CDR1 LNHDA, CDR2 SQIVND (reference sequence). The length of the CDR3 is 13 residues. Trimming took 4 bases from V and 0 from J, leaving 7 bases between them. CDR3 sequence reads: CASSKGSSYEQYF. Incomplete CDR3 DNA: TGTGCCAGTAGTAAGGGGTCCTCCTACGAG.

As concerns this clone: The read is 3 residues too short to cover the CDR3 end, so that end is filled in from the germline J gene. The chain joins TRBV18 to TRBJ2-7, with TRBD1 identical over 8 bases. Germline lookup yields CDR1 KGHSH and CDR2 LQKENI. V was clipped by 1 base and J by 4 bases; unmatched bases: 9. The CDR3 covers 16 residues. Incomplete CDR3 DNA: TGTGCCAGCTCACCACTCGACAGGGGTCGACGGTACGAG. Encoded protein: CASSPLDRGRRYE. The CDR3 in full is CASSPLDRGRRYEQYF.

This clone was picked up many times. CDR3 sequence: CSALGQGHTEAFF. CDR3 DNA (partial): TGCAGTGCGCTGGGACAGGGACACACTGAA. The gene calls are TRBV20-1 and TRBJ1-1; 9 nucleotides line up with TRBD1. The read stops 3 residues short of the end of the CDR3; the missing end is completed from the germline J gene. Germline assignment: CDR1 DFQATT and CDR2 SNEGSKA (reference sequence). J was trimmed by 3 bases and V by 6 bases; bases with no gene match: 5. CDR3 size: 13 residues.

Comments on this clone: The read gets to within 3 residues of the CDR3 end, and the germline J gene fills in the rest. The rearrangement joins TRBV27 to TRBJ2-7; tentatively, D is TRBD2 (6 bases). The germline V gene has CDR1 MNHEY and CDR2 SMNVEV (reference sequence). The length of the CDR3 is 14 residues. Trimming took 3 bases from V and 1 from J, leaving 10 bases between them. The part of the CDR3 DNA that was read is TGTGCCAGCAGTTTTGACGGGGGATCCTACGAG. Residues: CASSFDGGSYE. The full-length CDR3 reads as CASSFDGGSYEQYF.

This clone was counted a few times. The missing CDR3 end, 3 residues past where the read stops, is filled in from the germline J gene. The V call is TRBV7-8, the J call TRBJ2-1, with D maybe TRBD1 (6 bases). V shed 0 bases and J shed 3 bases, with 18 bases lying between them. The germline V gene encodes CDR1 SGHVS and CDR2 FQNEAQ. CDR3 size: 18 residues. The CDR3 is CASSLARLSDRLYNEQFF. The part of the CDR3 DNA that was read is TGTGCCAGCAGCTTAGCGCGGTTGAGTGACAGGCTCTACAATGAG.

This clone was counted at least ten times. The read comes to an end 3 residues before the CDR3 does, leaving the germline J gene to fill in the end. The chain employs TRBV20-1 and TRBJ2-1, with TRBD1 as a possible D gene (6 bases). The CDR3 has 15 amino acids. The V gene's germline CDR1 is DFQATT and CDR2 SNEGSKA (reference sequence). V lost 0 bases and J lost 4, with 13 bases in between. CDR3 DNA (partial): TGCAGTGCTAGAGATGCAGGGGTTAATTACAATGAG. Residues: CSARDAGVNYNE. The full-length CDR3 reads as CSARDAGVNYNEQFF.

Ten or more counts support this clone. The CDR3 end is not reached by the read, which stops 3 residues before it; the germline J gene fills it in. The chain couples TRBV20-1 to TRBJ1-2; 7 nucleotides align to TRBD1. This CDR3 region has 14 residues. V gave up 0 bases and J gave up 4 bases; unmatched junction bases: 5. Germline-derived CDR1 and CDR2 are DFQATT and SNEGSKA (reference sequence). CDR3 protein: CSARDSDRAYGYTF. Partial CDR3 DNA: TGCAGTGCTAGAGATAGTGACAGGGCCTATGGC.

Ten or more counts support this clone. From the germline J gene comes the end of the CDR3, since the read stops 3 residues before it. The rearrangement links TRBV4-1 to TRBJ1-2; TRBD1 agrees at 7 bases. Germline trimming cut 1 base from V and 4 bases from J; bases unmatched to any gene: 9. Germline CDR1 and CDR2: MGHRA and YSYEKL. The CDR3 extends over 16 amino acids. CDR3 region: CASSQGLTGNLYGYTF. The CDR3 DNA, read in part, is TGCGCCAGCAGCCAAGGCTTGACAGGGAACCTCTATGGC.

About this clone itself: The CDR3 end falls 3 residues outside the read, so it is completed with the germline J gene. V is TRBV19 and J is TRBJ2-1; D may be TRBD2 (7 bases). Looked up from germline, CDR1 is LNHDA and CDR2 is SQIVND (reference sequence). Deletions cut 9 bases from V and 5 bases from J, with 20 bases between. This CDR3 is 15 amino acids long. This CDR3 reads CASQSSGGAHNEQFF. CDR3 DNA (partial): TGTGCCAGCCAATCTTCTGGGGGGGCACACAATGAG.

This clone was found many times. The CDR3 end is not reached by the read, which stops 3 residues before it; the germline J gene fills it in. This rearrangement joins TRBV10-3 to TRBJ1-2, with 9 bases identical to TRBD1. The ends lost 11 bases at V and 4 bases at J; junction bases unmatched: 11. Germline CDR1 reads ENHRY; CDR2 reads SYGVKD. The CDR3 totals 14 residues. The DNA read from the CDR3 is TGTGCCGCGTCCGGGACAGGGATTTCCTATGGC. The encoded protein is CAASGTGISYG. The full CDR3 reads CAASGTGISYGYTF.

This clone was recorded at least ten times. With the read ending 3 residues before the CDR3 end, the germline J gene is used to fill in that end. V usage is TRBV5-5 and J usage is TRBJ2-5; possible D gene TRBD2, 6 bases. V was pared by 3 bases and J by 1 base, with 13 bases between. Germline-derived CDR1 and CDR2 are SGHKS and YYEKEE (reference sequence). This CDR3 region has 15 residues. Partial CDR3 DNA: TGTGCCAGCAGCTACCGGGGGACGCCCCAAGAGACC. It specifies CASSYRGTPQET. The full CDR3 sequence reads CASSYRGTPQETQYF.

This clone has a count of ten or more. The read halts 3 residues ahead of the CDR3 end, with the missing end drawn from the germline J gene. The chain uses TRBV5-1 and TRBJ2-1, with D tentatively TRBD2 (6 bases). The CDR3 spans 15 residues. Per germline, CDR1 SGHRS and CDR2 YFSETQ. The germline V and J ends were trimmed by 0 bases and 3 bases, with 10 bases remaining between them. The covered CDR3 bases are TGCGCCAGCAGCTTGGGGCAGGGACTCTACAATGAG. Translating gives CASSLGQGLYNE. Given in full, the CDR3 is CASSLGQGLYNEQFF.

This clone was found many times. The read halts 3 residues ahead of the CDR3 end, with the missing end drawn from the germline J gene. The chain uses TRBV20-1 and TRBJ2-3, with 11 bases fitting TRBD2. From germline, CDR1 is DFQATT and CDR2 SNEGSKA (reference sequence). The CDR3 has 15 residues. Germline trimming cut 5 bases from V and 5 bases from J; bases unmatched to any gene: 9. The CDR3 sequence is CSAEQLAGVVDTQYF. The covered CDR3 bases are TGCAGTGCTGAACAACTAGCGGGAGTTGTAGATACG.

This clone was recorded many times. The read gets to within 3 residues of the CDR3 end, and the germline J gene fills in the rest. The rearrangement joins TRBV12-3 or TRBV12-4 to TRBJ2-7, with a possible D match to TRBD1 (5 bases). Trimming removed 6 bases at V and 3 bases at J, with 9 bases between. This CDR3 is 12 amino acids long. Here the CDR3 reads CASSYDSYEQYF. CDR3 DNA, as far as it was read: TGTGCCAGCAGCTACGACAGCTACGAG.

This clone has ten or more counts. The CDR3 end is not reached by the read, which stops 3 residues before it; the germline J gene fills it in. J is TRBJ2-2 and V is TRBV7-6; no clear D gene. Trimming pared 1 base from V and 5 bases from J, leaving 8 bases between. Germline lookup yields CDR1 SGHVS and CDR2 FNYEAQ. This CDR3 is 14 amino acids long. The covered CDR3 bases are TGTGCCAGCAGCTTAGTTGAAGCGACCGGGGAG. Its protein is CASSLVEATGE. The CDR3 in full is CASSLVEATGELFF.

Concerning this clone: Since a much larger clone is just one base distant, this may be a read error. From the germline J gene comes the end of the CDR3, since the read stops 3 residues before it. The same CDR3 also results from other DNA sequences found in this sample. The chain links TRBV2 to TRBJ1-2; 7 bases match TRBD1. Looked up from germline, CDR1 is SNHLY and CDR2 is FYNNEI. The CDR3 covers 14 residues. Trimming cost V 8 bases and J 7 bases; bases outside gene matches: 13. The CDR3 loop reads CASLFGTGVSGYTF. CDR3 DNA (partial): TGTGCCAGCCTGTTCGGCACAGGGGTAAGTGGC.

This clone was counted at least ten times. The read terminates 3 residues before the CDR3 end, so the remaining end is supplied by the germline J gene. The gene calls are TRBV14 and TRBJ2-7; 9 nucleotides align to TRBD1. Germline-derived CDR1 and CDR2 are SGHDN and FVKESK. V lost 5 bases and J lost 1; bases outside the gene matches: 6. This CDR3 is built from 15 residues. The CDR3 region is CASSIRDRVSYEQYF. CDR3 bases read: TGTGCCAGCAGCATCCGGGACAGGGTGTCCTACGAG.

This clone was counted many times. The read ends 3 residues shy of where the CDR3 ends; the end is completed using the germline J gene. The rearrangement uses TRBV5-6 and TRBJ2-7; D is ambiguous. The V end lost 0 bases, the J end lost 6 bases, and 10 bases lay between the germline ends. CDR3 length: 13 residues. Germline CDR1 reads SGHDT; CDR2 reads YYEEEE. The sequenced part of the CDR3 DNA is TGTGCCAGCAGCTTGGTTCAGGCAGCCGAG. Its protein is CASSLVQAAE. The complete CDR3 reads CASSLVQAAEQYF.

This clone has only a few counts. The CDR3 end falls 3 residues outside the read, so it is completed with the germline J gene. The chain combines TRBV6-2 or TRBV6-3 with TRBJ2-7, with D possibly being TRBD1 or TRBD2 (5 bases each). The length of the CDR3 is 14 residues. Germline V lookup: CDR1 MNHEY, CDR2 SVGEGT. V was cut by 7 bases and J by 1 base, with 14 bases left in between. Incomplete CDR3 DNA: TGTGCCAGCATGGGAACGAGGGGATCCTACGAG. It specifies CASMGTRGSYE. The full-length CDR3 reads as CASMGTRGSYEQYF.

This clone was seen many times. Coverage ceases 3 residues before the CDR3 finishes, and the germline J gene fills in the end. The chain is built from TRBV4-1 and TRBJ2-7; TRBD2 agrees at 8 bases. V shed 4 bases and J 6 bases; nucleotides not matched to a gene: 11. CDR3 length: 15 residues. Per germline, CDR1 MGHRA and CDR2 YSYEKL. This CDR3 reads CASSLLRGGSTEQYF. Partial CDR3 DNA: TGCGCCAGCAGCCTTCTCCGGGGGGGGTCAACCGAG.

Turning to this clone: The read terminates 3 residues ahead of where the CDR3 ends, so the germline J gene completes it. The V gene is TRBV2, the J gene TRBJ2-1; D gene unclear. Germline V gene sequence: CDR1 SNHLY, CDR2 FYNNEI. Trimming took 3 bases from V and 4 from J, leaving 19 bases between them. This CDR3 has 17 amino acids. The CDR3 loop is CASSDSTPWSLYNEQFF. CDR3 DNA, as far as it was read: TGTGCCAGCAGTGATTCGACTCCCTGGTCCCTTTACAATGAG.

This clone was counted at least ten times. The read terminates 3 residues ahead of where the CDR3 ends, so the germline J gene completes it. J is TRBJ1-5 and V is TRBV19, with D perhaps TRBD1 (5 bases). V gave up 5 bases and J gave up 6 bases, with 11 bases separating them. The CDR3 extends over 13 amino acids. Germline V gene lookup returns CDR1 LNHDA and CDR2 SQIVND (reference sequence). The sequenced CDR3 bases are TGTGCCAGTAGTGGGGCCAGGGCTCAGCCC. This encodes CASSGARAQP. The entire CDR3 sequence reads CASSGARAQPQHF.

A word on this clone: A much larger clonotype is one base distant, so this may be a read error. CDR3 DNA (partial): TGCGCCAGCAGCCCGGAGGGGGCCAACTCTGGGGCCAACGTA. Encoded protein: CASSPEGANSGANV. The CDR3 in its entirety is CASSPEGANSGANVLFF. V and J are TRBV5-1 and TRBJ1-4; TRBD1 aligns across 7 bases. The read halts 3 residues ahead of the CDR3 end, with the missing end drawn from the germline J gene. The CDR3 spans 17 residues. Germline V gene lookup returns CDR1 SGHRS and CDR2 YFSETQ.

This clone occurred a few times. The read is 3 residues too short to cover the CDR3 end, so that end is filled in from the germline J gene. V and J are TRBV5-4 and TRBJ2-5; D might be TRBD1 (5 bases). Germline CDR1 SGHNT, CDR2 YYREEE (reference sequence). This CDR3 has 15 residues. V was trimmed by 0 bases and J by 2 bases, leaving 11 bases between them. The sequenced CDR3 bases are TGTGCCAGCAGCTTGGCCACGACAGTACAAGAGACC. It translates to CASSLATTVQET. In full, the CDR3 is CASSLATTVQETQYF.

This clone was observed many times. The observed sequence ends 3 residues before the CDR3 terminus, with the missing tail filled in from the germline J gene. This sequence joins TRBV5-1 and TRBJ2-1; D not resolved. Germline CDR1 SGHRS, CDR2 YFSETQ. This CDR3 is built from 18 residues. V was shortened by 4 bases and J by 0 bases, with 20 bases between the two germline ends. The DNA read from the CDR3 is TGCGCCAGCAGCACGCAATTCACACCGTTGAGCTCCTACAATGAG. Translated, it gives CASSTQFTPLSSYNE. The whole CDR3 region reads CASSTQFTPLSSYNEQFF.

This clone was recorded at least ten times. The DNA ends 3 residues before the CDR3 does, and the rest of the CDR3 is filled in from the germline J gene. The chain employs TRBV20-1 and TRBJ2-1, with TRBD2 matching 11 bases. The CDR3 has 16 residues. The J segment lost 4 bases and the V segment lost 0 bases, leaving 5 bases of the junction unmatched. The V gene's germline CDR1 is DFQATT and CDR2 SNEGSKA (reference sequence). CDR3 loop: CSARDLTSGTYNEQFF. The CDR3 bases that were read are TGCAGTGCTAGAGATCTGACTAGCGGGACGTACAATGAG.